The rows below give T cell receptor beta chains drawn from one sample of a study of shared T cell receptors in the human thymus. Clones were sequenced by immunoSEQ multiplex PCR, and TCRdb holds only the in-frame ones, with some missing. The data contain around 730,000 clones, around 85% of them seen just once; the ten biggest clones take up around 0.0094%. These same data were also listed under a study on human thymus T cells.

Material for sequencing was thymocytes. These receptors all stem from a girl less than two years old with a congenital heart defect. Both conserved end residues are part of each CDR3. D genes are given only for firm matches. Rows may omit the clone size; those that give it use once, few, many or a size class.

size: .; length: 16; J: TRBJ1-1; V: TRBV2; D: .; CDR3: CASSDVPRQDGTEAFF; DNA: TGTGCCAGCAGTGACGTCCCCAGACAGGATGGGACTGAAGCTTTCTTT
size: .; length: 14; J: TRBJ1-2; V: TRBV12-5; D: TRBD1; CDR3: CASGPRTGSYGYTF; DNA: TGTGCTAGTGGTCCAAGGACAGGGAGCTATGGCTACACCTTC
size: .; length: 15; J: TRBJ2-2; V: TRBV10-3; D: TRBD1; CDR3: CAISNGTENTGELFF; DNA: TGTGCCATCAGTAACGGGACAGAGAACACCGGGGAGCTGTTTTTT
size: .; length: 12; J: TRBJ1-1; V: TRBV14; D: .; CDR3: CASSHGQTKAFF; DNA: TGTGCCAGCAGCCATGGCCAGACAAAAGCTTTCTTT
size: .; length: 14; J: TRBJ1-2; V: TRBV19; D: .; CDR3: CASSTSSRGYGYTF; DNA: TGTGCCAGTAGTACAAGCAGCAGGGGCTATGGCTACACCTTC
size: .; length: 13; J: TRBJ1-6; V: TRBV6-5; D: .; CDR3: CASRTGSNSPLHF; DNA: TGTGCCAGCAGAACAGGGAGCAATTCCCCCCTCCACTTT
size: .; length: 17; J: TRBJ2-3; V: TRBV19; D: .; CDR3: CASSQGVPGASTDTQYF; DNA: TGTGCCAGTAGTCAAGGGGTCCCAGGAGCTAGCACAGATACGCAGTATTTT
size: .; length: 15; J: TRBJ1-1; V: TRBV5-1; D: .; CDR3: CASSFSRGTHTEAFF; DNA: TGCGCCAGCAGCTTCTCAAGGGGAACTCACACTGAAGCTTTCTTT
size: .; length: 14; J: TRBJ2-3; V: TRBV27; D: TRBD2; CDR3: CASSVTSGGDTQYF; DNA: TGTGCCAGCAGTGTGACTAGCGGGGGAGATACGCAGTATTTT
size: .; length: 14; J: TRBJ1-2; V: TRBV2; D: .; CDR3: CASSEPRPSYGYTF; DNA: TGTGCCAGCAGTGAACCCCGTCCCAGTTATGGCTACACCTTC
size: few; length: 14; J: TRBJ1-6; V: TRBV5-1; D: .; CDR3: CASSLGAAHSPLHF; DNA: TGCGCCAGCAGCTTGGGGGCAGCCCATTCACCCCTCCACTTT
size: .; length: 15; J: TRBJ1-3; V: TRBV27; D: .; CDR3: CASRPIASSGNTIYF; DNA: TGTGCCAGCCGCCCTATCGCTAGCTCTGGAAACACCATATATTTT
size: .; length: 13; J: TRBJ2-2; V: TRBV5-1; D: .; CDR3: CASSSTNTGELFF; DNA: TGCGCCAGCAGCTCAACGAACACCGGGGAGCTGTTTTTT
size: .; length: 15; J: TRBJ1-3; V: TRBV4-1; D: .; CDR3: CASSYSPGSGNTIYF; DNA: TGCGCCAGCAGCTATAGTCCGGGCTCTGGAAACACCATATATTTT
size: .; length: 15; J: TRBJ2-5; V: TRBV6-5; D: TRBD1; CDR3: CASRPDREDKETQYF; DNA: TGTGCCAGCAGGCCGGACAGGGAAGACAAAGAGACCCAGTACTTC
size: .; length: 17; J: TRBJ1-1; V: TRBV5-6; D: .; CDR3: CASSLVWAQGGDTEAFF; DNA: TGTGCCAGCAGCTTGGTTTGGGCACAAGGGGGGGACACTGAAGCTTTCTTT
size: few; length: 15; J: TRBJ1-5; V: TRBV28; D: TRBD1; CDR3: CASRIDRDPGPPQHF; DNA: TGTGCCAGCAGGATTGACAGGGACCCGGGTCCGCCCCAGCATTTT
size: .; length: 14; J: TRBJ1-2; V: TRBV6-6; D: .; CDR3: CASDAGKWNYGYTF; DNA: TGTGCCAGCGACGCGGGGAAATGGAACTATGGCTACACCTTC
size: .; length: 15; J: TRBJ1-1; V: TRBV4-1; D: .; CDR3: CASSQSHLANTEAFF; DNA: TGCGCCAGCAGCCAAAGCCATCTCGCGAACACTGAAGCTTTCTTT
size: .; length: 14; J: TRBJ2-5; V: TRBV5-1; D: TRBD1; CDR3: CASSPTGVGETQYF; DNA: TGCGCCAGCAGCCCCACAGGGGTCGGGGAGACCCAGTACTTC
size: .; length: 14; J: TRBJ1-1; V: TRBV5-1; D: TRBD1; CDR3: CASHTGDQGTEAFF; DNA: TGCGCCAGCCATACAGGGGACCAGGGGACTGAAGCTTTCTTT
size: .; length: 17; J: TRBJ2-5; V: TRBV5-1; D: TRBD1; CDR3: CASSLSPRDRGKRTQYF; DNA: TGCGCCAGCAGCTTGTCCCCCCGGGACAGGGGCAAACGGACCCAGTACTTC
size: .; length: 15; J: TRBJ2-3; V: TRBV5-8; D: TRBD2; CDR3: CASSVGTRFTDTQYF; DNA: TGTGCCAGCAGCGTTGGGACTAGATTCACAGATACGCAGTATTTT
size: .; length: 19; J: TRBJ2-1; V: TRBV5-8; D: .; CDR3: CASSLDAHDSPFNYNEQFF; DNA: TGTGCCAGCAGCTTGGACGCACACGACAGCCCGTTTAACTACAATGAGCAGTTCTTC
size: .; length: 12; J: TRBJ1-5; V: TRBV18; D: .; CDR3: CASSPRSQPQHF; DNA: TGTGCCAGCTCACCACGGAGCCAGCCCCAGCATTTT
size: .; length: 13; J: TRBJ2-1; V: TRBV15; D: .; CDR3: CATSSGGYNEQFF; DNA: TGTGCCACCAGCAGTGGAGGGTACAATGAGCAGTTCTTC
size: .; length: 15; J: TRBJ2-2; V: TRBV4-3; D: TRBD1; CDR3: CASSRDRDSTGELFF; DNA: TGCGCCAGCAGCCGGGACAGGGATTCCACCGGGGAGCTGTTTTTT
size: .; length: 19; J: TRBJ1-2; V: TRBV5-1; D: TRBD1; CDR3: CASSSAATGQGRGIYGYTF; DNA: TGCGCCAGCAGCTCGGCCGCAACGGGACAGGGGCGGGGGATCTATGGCTACACCTTC
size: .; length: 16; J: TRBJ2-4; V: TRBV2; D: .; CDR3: CASSEALIQAGNIQYF; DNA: TGTGCCAGCAGTGAAGCGCTAATCCAGGCAGGGAACATTCAGTACTTC
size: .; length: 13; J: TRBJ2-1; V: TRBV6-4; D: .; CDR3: CASSGAPRDEQFF; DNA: TGTGCCAGCAGTGGAGCGCCTAGAGATGAGCAGTTCTTC
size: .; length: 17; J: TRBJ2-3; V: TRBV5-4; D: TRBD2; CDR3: CASSFLTSGGNTDTQYF; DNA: TGTGCCAGCAGCTTCCTGACTAGCGGGGGGAACACAGATACGCAGTATTTT
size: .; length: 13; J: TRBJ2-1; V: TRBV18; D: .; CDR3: CASSPTGYNEQFF; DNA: TGTGCCAGCTCGCCGACAGGTTACAATGAGCAGTTCTTC
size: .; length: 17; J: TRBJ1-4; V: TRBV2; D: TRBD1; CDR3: CASRGTGSFVTNEKLFF; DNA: TGTGCCAGCAGGGGGACAGGGTCGTTTGTAACTAATGAAAAACTGTTTTTT
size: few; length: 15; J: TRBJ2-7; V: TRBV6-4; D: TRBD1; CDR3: CASSNQQGRGYEQYF; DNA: TGTGCCAGCAGCAATCAACAGGGGCGCGGGTACGAGCAGTACTTC
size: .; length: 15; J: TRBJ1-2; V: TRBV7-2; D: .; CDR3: CASSHGHRRPYGYTF; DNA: TGTGCCAGCAGCCACGGTCACAGACGACCCTATGGCTACACCTTC
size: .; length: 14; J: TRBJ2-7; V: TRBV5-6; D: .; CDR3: CASREGQITYEQYF; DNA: TGTGCCAGCAGGGAAGGACAGATTACCTACGAGCAGTACTTC
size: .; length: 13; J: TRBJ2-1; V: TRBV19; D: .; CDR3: CASSIGASDEQFF; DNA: TGTGCCAGTAGTATAGGGGCTAGCGATGAGCAGTTCTTC
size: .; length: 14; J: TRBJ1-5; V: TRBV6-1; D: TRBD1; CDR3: CASSDRTGPQPQHF; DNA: TGTGCCAGCAGTGACCGGACAGGGCCTCAGCCCCAGCATTTT
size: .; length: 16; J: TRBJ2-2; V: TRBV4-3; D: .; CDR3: CASSLNTVAGTGELFF; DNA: TGCGCCAGCAGCCTTAACACAGTTGCAGGCACCGGGGAGCTGTTTTTT
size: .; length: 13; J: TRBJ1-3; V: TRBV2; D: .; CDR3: CASSDYRVNTIYF; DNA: TGTGCCAGCAGTGACTATCGGGTAAACACCATATATTTT
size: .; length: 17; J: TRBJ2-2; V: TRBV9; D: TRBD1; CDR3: CASSKIPGQGATGELFF; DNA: TGTGCCAGCAGCAAAATTCCGGGACAGGGGGCCACCGGGGAGCTGTTTTTT
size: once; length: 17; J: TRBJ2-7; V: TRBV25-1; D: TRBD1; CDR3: CASSLGQGKRSSYEQYF; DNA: TGTGCCAGCAGTCTTGGACAGGGGAAGAGGAGCTCCTACGAGCAGTACTTC
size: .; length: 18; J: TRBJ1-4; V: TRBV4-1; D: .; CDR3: CASSQRPDSPATNEKLFF; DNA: TGCGCCAGCAGCCAACGTCCAGACAGTCCCGCAACTAATGAAAAACTGTTTTTT
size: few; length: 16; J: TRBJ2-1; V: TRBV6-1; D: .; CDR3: CASSDGGGGSYNEQFF; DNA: TGTGCCAGCAGTGATGGGGGTGGAGGGTCCTACAATGAGCAGTTCTTC
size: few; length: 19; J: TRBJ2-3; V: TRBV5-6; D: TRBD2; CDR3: CASSLERRTSGGLTDTQYF; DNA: TGTGCCAGCAGCTTGGAGCGGAGGACTAGCGGGGGCCTCACAGATACGCAGTATTTT
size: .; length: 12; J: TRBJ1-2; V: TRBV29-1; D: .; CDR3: CSSRTGMGGYTF; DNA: TGCAGCTCCCGGACTGGCATGGGTGGCTACACCTTC
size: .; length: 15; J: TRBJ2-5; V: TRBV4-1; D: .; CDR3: CASSQESGKGETQYF; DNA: TGCGCCAGCAGCCAAGAATCGGGGAAGGGAGAGACCCAGTACTTC